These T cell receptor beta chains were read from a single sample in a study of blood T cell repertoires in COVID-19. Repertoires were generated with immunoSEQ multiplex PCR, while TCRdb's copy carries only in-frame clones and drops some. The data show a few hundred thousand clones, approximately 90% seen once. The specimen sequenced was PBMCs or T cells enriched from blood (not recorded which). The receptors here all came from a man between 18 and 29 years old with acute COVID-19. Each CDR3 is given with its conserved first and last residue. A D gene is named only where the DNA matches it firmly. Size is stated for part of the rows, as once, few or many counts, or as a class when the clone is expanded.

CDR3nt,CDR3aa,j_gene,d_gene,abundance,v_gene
TGCGCCAGCAGCCATAAAATCGGCAATCAGCCCCAGCATTTT,CASSHKIGNQPQHF,TRBJ1-5,NA,NA,TRBV4-3
TGTGCCAGCACGGGACAGGGGCCGTATGAAGCTTTCTTT,CASTGQGPYEAFF,TRBJ1-1,TRBD1,NA,TRBV28
TGTGCCAGCAGCCCCTGGAGGGAGAACACTGAAGCTTTCTTT,CASSPWRENTEAFF,TRBJ1-1,NA,NA,TRBV11-2
TGTGCCAGCAGCCGACAGGGTAATTCACCCCTCCACTTT,CASSRQGNSPLHF,TRBJ1-6,TRBD1,NA,TRBV12-3/TRBV12-4
TGCGCCAGCAGTGAGAATTTTCAGGGGGCATTGTACGAGCAGTACTTC,CASSENFQGALYEQYF,TRBJ2-7,TRBD1,NA,TRBV10-2
TGTGCCAGCTCCCAACAGGCAGGCAATCAGCCCCAGCATTTT,CASSQQAGNQPQHF,TRBJ1-5,NA,NA,TRBV6-5
TGTGCCAGTAGTTCTAGCGGATTCCCCTACGAGCAGTACTTC,CASSSSGFPYEQYF,TRBJ2-7,TRBD2,NA,TRBV19
TGTGCCAGCAGCCCAACCGGGTCTCCTTATTGGGGCTACACCTTC,CASSPTGSPYWGYTF,TRBJ1-2,NA,few,TRBV6-5
TGTGCCAGCAGAAGACCTCTACCCAGAGGAACGGGGCAGCCCCAGCATTTT,CASRRPLPRGTGQPQHF,TRBJ1-5,NA,NA,TRBV27
TGCAGCGTTGATTGGGCGCCCCTTTCCTACGAGCAGTACTTC,CSVDWAPLSYEQYF,TRBJ2-7,NA,NA,TRBV29-1
TGTGCCAGCAGTTTGGAAATAGCGGGAGGGCCGATCGGGGAGCAGTACTTC,CASSLEIAGGPIGEQYF,TRBJ2-7,TRBD2,NA,TRBV27
TGCAGCGCCGATAAAGACAGGGGGCGCGACAATGAGCAGTTCTTC,CSADKDRGRDNEQFF,TRBJ2-1,TRBD1,NA,TRBV29-1
TGTGCCAGCGCCTTCGGTGTAGGGGGGGGCTATGGGGCCAACGTCCTGACTTTC,CASAFGVGGGYGANVLTF,TRBJ2-6,NA,NA,TRBV27
TGCGCCAGCAGTGTTTTAGGGGACACCGGGGAGCTGTTTTTT,CASSVLGDTGELFF,TRBJ2-2,NA,NA,TRBV10-1
TGTGCCAGCAGCTTAGGGCTACCGGGGTACACTGAAGCTTTCTTT,CASSLGLPGYTEAFF,TRBJ1-1,NA,NA,TRBV7-9
TGCGCCAGCAGCCAAGTAGCGGGAGGGCCTTCGGGCGGGGAGCTGTTTTTT,CASSQVAGGPSGGELFF,TRBJ2-2,TRBD2,NA,TRBV4-1
TGTGCCAGCAGCGACGAAGGTTGGGTGAATCGGGATGAGCAGTTCTTC,CASSDEGWVNRDEQFF,TRBJ2-1,NA,NA,TRBV14
TGCGCCAGCAGCTTGAGCCACCAAAAAAACTATGGCTACACCTTC,CASSLSHQKNYGYTF,TRBJ1-2,NA,NA,TRBV5-1
TGTGCCACCAGCAGAGGTTGGCCCCGAGGCTACGAGCAGTACTTC,CATSRGWPRGYEQYF,TRBJ2-7,NA,NA,TRBV15
TGTGCCTGGAGTACGGGAACCACGGAGGGAAAACTGTTTTTT,CAWSTGTTEGKLFF,TRBJ1-4,NA,NA,TRBV30
TGTGCCAGCAGTGACTCAGTAGGAGGGAGTGGTGAGCAGTTCTTC,CASSDSVGGSGEQFF,TRBJ2-1,NA,many,TRBV6-4
TGTGCCAGCTCTACGGGAAACTATGGCTACACCTTC,CASSTGNYGYTF,TRBJ1-2,NA,NA,TRBV6-5
TGTGCCAGCAGTTTGATGGGGGAGGGGGGCAATGAGCAGTTCTTC,CASSLMGEGGNEQFF,TRBJ2-1,NA,NA,TRBV6-2/TRBV6-3
TGTGCCAGCAGTTACTCGTGGACTAGCGGGAGGATCGACTACGAGCAGTACTTC,CASSYSWTSGRIDYEQYF,TRBJ2-7,TRBD2,NA,TRBV6-2/TRBV6-3
TGTGCCAGCAGTTACTCGCAGACTACTAGCGTAGAGACCCAGTACTTC,CASSYSQTTSVETQYF,TRBJ2-5,TRBD2,NA,TRBV6-5
TGTGCCAGCTCCCCCTCAGGGACTGCTGAAGCTTTCTTT,CASSPSGTAEAFF,TRBJ1-1,NA,NA,TRBV5-6
TGTGCCAGCAGAAGGACTAGCGGCACCTACGAGCAGTACTTC,CASRRTSGTYEQYF,TRBJ2-7,TRBD2,NA,TRBV7-2
TGTGCCAGCAGCAGAGCGCTAAACGTAGCGGGAGGATTAGCCAAAAACATTCAGTACTTC,CASSRALNVAGGLAKNIQYF,TRBJ2-4,NA,few,TRBV21-1
TGTGCCAGCAGTATAGCGGGAGCGGGCAATGAGCAGTTCTTC,CASSIAGAGNEQFF,TRBJ2-1,TRBD2,NA,TRBV5-6
TGTGCCAGTAGTACCTACAACCGGGCTAACTATGGCTACACCTTC,CASSTYNRANYGYTF,TRBJ1-2,NA,NA,TRBV19